The sequence of this TCR beta chain was determined in a study of blood T cell repertoires in COVID-19. Germline lookup yields CDR1 MDHEN and CDR2 SYDVKM. J was trimmed by 10 bases and V by 6 bases; bases with no gene match: 8. The CDR3 sequence is 14 residues long. Original data processing: Reference gene primer amplification in the assay estimated nucleated cell counts. Profiled with immunoSEQ multiplex PCR; TCRdb holds only in-frame clones, not every one. V, J and clone size are those of that table, while D and trimming were read from the DNA. The table shows about 150,000 clones, with over 75% occurring only once.

This clonotype was sampled from a woman aged 50 to 60 who had recovered from COVID-19. This chain uses TRBV28 with TRBJ1-6, with 8 bases fitting TRBD1. Sequencing was done on a sample of PBMCs or T cells enriched from blood (not recorded which). CDR3 DNA sequence: TGTGCCAGCAGGAGGACAGGGCGCGGGTCACCCCTCCACTTT. Its protein product is CASRRTGRGSPLHF.